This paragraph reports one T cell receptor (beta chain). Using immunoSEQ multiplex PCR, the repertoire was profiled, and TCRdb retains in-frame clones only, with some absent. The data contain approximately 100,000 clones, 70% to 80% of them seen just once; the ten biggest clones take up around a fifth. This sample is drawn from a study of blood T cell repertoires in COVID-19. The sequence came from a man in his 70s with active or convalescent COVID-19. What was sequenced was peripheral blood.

In DNA form, the CDR3 reads TGTGCCAGCAGCTTTTCAGGGGAAAATCAGCCCCAGCATTTT. Its protein is CASSFSGENQPQHF. The chain uses TRBV5-5 and TRBJ1-5, with TRBD1 as a possible D gene (6 bases). Trimming took 2 bases from V and 4 from J, leaving 10 bases between them. The CDR3 totals 14 residues. CDR1 is SGHKS, CDR2 YYEKEE, per germline (reference sequence).